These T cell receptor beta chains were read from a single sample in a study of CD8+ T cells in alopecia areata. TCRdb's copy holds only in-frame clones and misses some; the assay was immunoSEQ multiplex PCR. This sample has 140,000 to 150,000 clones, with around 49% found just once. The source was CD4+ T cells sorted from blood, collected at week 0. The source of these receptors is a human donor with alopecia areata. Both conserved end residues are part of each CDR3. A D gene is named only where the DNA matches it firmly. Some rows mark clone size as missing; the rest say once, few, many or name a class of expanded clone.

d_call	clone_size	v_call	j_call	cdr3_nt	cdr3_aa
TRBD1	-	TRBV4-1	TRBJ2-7	TGCGCCAGCAGCCAAAGGACAGGGTTCGAGCAGTACTTC	CASSQRTGFEQYF
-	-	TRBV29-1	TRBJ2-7	TGCAGCGTTGAAGAGGGGTCCTACGAGCAGTACTTC	CSVEEGSYEQYF
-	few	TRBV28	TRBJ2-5	TGTGCCAGCTTCCTAGTGGGCGACGGGGAGACCCAGTACTTC	CASFLVGDGETQYF
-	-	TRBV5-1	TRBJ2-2	TGCGCCAGCAGCTTGGAGGGTAACACCGGGGAGCTGTTTTTT	CASSLEGNTGELFF
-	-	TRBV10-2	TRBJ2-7	TGCGCCAGCCAGGACAGACTGTACGAGCAGTACTTC	CASQDRLYEQYF
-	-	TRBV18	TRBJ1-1	TGTGCCAGCTCACCTAGCCAAAACACTGAAGCTTTCTTT	CASSPSQNTEAFF
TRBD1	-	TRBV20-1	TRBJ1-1	TGCGTCGGACAGGGAGGAGCTGAAGCTTTCTTT	CVGQGGAEAFF
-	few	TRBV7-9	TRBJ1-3	TGTGCCAGCAGCTTAGCGGGAAACACCATATATTTT	CASSLAGNTIYF
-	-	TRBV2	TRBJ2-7	TGTGCCAGCAGTGACCTACAGGGTGGAGGCTACGAGCAGTACTTC	CASSDLQGGGYEQYF
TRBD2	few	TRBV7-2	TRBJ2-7	TGTGCCAGCAGCTTAGAAGGCGGGAGGGCCGAGCAGTACTTC	CASSLEGGRAEQYF
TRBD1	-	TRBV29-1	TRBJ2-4	TGCAGCGCTGGTAGGGGGCCCGGAGACATTCAGTACTTC	CSAGRGPGDIQYF
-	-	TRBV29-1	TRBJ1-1	TGCAGCGTAGGCAGGGGCAACACTGAAGCTTTCTTT	CSVGRGNTEAFF
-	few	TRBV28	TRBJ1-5	TGTGCCAGCAGCGGGACTGGGGTTGGGCCCCAGCATTTT	CASSGTGVGPQHF
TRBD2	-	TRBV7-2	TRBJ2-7	TGTGCCAGCAGCTTGTGGGGACTAGCCGAGCAGTACTTC	CASSLWGLAEQYF
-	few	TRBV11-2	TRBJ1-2	TGTGCCAGCAGCACCTGGGTGGGGGGCGCCGCCGATGGCTACACCTTC	CASSTWVGGAADGYTF
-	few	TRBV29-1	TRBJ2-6	TGCAGCGCCCGGGACTCTCAGAGCTCTGGGGCCAACGTCCTGACTTTC	CSARDSQSSGANVLTF
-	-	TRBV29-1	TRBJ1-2	TGCAGCGTTACCCCCTATGGCTACACCTTC	CSVTPYGYTF
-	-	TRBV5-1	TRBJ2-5	TGCGCCAGCAGCTTGGCCCCACAGGCGCGTGGAGAGACCCAGTACTTC	CASSLAPQARGETQYF
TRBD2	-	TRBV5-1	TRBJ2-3	TGCGCCAGCAGCTTGACTAGCGGGAGGACAGATACGCAGTATTTT	CASSLTSGRTDTQYF
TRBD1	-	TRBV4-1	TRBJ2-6	TGCGCCAGCAGCCAAGGGAGGACAGGGCGATCTGGGGCCAACGTCCTGACTTTC	CASSQGRTGRSGANVLTF
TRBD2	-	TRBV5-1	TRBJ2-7	TGCGCCAGCAGCTTGGTGGGTAGCGGGATCGACGAGCAGTACTTC	CASSLVGSGIDEQYF
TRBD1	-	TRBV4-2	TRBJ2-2	TGTGCCAGCAGCGAAAGACAGGGCACGAACACCGGGGAGCTGTTTTTT	CASSERQGTNTGELFF
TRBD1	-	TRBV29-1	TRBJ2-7	TGCAGTATTTCCGGGACAGGGGGCGGCGAGCAGTACTTC	CSISGTGGGEQYF
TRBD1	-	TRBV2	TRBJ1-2	TGTGCCAGCGACACAGGGGCTAACTATGGCTACACCTTC	CASDTGANYGYTF
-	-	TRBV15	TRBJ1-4	TGTGCCACCAGCAGAGGGAGCAGGAATGAAAAACTGTTTTTT	CATSRGSRNEKLFF
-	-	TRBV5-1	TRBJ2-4	TGCGCCAGCAGCCCAGACACCTCGGGAGCCAAAAACATTCAGTACTTC	CASSPDTSGAKNIQYF
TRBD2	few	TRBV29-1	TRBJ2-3	TGCAGCGTCCGGACTAGCGGAGTCACAGATACGCAGTATTTT	CSVRTSGVTDTQYF
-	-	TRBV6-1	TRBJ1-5	TGTGCCAGCAGTGGTGAAAGGACTCAGCCCCAGCATTTT	CASSGERTQPQHF
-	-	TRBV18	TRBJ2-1	TGTGCCAGCTCACCGCCGAACTGGAACAGTCTTTACAATGAGCAGTTCTTC	CASSPPNWNSLYNEQFF
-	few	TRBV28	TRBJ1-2	TGTGCCAGCAGCAAACCTCAGGGAGGAGGGGGCTACACCTTC	CASSKPQGGGGYTF
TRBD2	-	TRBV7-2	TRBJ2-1	TGTGCCAGCAGCATTAGCGGGAGGGACATTTACAATGAGCAGTTCTTC	CASSISGRDIYNEQFF